The source of this T cell receptor beta chain is a study of tumor-infiltrating lymphocytes in primary liver carcinoma. Bulk tissue was left unsorted, and RNA and DNA were co-extracted from 20-30 mg of it. This CDR3 is built from 15 residues. Germline V gene lookup returns CDR1 MNHNY and CDR2 SVGAGI (reference sequence). Total RNA amounting to around 530 ng was the source from which TCR beta cDNA was made with a constant-region primer. Libraries for TCR beta were built through three nested multiplex PCR rounds, which together made up a slightly modified ARM-PCR procedure. With TRBV1-TRBV30 forward primers and a C-beta reverse primer, the first two PCR rounds were run for 10 to 11 cycles each. TCRdb recomputed calls from the multiplex PCR reads with MiXCR, one row per CDR3 protein. The table includes roughly 78,000 distinct CDR3 sequences, roughly two thirds detected once. To note about this clonotype: One end of the junction does not line up with germline, which may come from a read error.

The source of this sequence is a woman in her fifties or sixties with primary liver carcinoma and hepatitis B virus infection. The chain has TRBV6-6 and TRBJ1-2; possible D gene TRBD1, 5 bases. Sequencing was performed on liver tumor tissue from sampling region 4. Subset: tumor region T4, right-lateral pole. The CDR3 DNA reads as TGTCCCAGCAGTTCCATCAGGGTTCCTAACTATGGCTACACCTTC. Its protein is CPSSSIRVPNYGYTF.